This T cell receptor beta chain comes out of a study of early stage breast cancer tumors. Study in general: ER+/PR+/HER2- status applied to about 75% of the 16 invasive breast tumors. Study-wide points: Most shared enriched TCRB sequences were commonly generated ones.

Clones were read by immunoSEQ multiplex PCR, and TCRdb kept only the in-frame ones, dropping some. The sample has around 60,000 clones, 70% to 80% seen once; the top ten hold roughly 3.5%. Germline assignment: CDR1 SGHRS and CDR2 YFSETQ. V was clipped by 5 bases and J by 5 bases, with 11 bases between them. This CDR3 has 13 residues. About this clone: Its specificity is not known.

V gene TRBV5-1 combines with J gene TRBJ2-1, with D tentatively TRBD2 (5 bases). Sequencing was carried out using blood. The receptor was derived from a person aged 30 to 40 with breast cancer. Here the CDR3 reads CASSLDWNNEQFF. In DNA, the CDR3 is TGCGCCAGCAGTCTGGACTGGAACAATGAGCAGTTCTTC.